This TCR beta chain derives from a study of T cell responses to AZD1222 COVID-19 vaccine. Study details: Pooling of second doses given at about 4 or about 12 weeks was done. Broader study findings: The donor cohort was predominantly white British with a female majority, and clonal diversity may have been underestimated.

There are 15 residues in the CDR3. Trimming at V came to 5 bases and at J to 2 bases, leaving 6 bases not matched to a gene. Germline lookup yields CDR1 MDHEN and CDR2 SYDVKM. Profiling relied on immunoSEQ multiplex PCR, and the TCRdb table lists in-frame clones only, not all of them. In the table there are approximately 70,000 clones, 80% to 85% of which are singletons. As for this clone: Its antigen is as yet unknown.

The chain carries TRBV28 and TRBJ2-1; 7 bases align to TRBD1. This TCR came from an adult in good health. The starting material was peripheral blood, obtained on day 0 of AZD1222 vaccination. CDR3 in amino acids: CASSPSGGAYNEQFF. The CDR3 nucleotides read TGTGCCAGCAGTCCATCAGGGGGTGCCTACAATGAGCAGTTCTTC.